This TCR beta chain was recorded in a study of blood T cell repertoires in COVID-19 (dated by TCRdb to the early 2020s). Background for the entire study: The collaborator samples originated in the United States, Italy and Spain and spanned the acute and convalescent phases of COVID-19. The dataset comprised deeply sampled blood TCRbeta repertoires from subjects exposed to, actively infected with, or recovered from COVID-19. The repertoires were released in a freely available public database meant as a resource for research on the immune response to SARS-CoV-2. The samples were drawn from the first 160 participants of the ongoing ImmuneRACE study and from 950 to 1,500 subjects provided by 6 global collaborators. Where available, HLA class I and class II types were taken from metadata supplied by the sample provider and were not determined by assay-based typing. A de-identified subject ID, COVID-19 status, age in years and sex were almost always included in the sample metadata. The material from the prospective study consisted of cDNA or gDNA derived from T cells, B-cell-depleted T cells, or PBMCs.

Summary of the overall study and its limitations: The amount of clinical and demographic metadata varied by source and participant and was provided uncurated.

TCRbeta CDR3 regions were amplified from genomic DNA using the immunoSEQ Assay, a bias-controlled multiplex PCR. The paper's processing steps were these. The number of nucleated cells in each sample was estimated by amplification of reference gene primers within the assay. To quantify the absolute abundance of each unique TCRbeta CDR3 rearrangement, sequence reads were collapsed and filtered. Productive Simpson clonality was computed per sample as the square root of Simpson's diversity index over productive rearrangements. TCRdb mirrors the immuneACCESS table, restricted to in-frame sequences. Some clones are absent from its copies; in checked studies, under half trace to an unresolved V gene, and the reason for the others is unknown. That table gives V, J and clone size, and the DNA gave D and trimming. Counted in this sample were approximately 110,000 clones; 60% to 80% of them appeared once. 6% of the sample comes from the top ten.

The junction shows trimming of 3 bases on V and 3 bases on J, plus 8 bases between the germline ends. Its CDR3 holds 13 amino acids, cysteine through phenylalanine. Only the CDR3 portion is preserved as DNA: 39 bases, with reading frame beginning at the first base. The germline V gene (reference sequence) provides CDR1 SEHNR and CDR2 FQNEAQ. One collaborating source in Seattle enrolled patients while the patients were actively infected and followed the patients over time throughout the course of disease. Collaborating institutions collected whole blood in K2EDTA tubes following their own protocols. For TCRbeta analysis, collaborator samples were shipped as frozen whole blood, as isolated PBMCs, or as DNA extracted from either sample type. This clone was observed a handful of times. Its antigen has not been determined. No base quality values were provided; no much bigger clone lies one nucleotide off.

Material for sequencing was peripheral blood. The receptor was derived from an elderly man with COVID-19, enrolled during active disease. The chain joins TRBV7-9 to TRBJ1-1, with no confidently assigned D gene. The CDR3 in this case is CASSFMRDTEAFF. The DNA is as follows: TGTGCCAGCAGCTTTATGAGGGACACTGAAGCTTTCTTT.